A single sample gave rise to the 4 T cell receptor beta chains below, sequenced in a study of cytomegalovirus exposure and HLA in healthy donors. Primers for the PCR totalled 60 Vbeta and 13 Jbeta. The data were produced by immunoSEQ multiplex PCR, yet TCRdb's version contains in-frame clones alone and is incomplete. Its table lists approximately 110,000 clones. The sample taken for sequencing was PBMCs. The receptors shown here come from a man aged 45-65 years in good health and CMV-seronegative.

The V gene is TRBV7-6, the J gene TRBJ1-1; tentative D call: TRBD1 (6 bases). CDR1 is SGHVS and CDR2 is FNYEAQ in the germline V gene. Deletions cut 3 bases from V and 1 base from J, with 9 bases between. This CDR3 contains 14 residues. In DNA, the CDR3 is TGTGCCAGCAGCTTGTCGACAGGGAACACTGAAGCTTTCTTT. Translation gives CASSLSTGNTEAFF.

This chain links TRBV21-1 with TRBJ2-7; the table's TRBD1 call for D was not verified on the DNA. TRBV21-1 is a documented pseudogene. CDR3 length: 16 residues. CDR3 DNA sequence: TGTGCCAGCAGCAACGGGGGGGGACAGGGGGCCCACGAGCAGTACTTC. Its translation: CASSNGGGQGAHEQYF.

The chain recombines TRBV18 with TRBJ1-1; 7 bases match TRBD1. The CDR3 has 13 residues. Germline CDR1 and CDR2: KGHSH and LQKENI. The V gene end was trimmed by 5 bases and the J gene end by 2 bases; junction bases not matched to a gene: 2. The CDR3 nucleotides are TGTGCCAGCTCAGGGACAGCAAACACTGAAGCTTTCTTT. Translated, it gives CASSGTANTEAFF.

V is TRBV14 and J is TRBJ1-1; the match to TRBD1 covers 8 bases. The CDR3 is 15 residues long. Looked up from germline, CDR1 is SGHDN and CDR2 is FVKESK. With V trimmed by 0 bases and J by 6 bases, 6 bases remained unmatched. This CDR3 reads CASSQDYRGMAEAFF. DNA of the CDR3: TGTGCCAGCAGCCAAGACTACAGGGGGATGGCTGAAGCTTTCTTT.